A single sample is the source of the 8 T cell receptor beta chains below, sequenced in a study of beta chain features in type 1 diabetes (dated by TCRdb to 2017 to 2018). The library was produced with the immunoSEQ multiplex PCR assay. All of the isolated RNA was reverse transcribed with the High Capacity cDNA Reverse Transcription Kit, so expressed TCRB transcripts were sequenced. TCRdb's version of the immuneACCESS table is confined to in-frame rearrangements and falls short of the full clone set. An unresolved V gene accounts for under half of the shortfall where checked; the remainder is of unknown origin. The sample yields 900,000 or so clones; 17% were counted once. The ten largest clonotypes hold 0.02% to 0.025% of the sample. Specimen: naive CD4+ T cells from blood. Read against the paper, the sample's cell subset or site label means: true naive CD4+ T cells. The receptors were sampled from a woman between 18 and 29 years old in good health.

The table lists this clone with a count of one. V is TRBV7-2 and J is TRBJ1-1, with 8 bases identical to TRBD1. The CDR3 runs to 14 residues. V lost 5 bases, J lost 5 bases, and 7 bases stayed unmatched. Per germline, CDR1 SGHTA and CDR2 FQGNSA. CDR3 region: CASSTGQGRTEAFF. The DNA of the CDR3 is TGTGCCAGCAGCACAGGACAGGGAAGAACTGAAGCTTTCTTT.

This clone came up a few times. The chain has TRBV7-3 and TRBJ2-1, with 7 bases matching TRBD2. The V gene end was trimmed by 2 bases and the J gene end by 4 bases; junction bases not matched to a gene: 5. The CDR3 runs to 15 residues. From germline, CDR1 is SGHTA and CDR2 FQGTGA. CDR3 sequence (DNA): TGTGCCAGCAGCTTAGGGGGGACTATGTACAATGAGCAGTTCTTC. Translating it yields CASSLGGTMYNEQFF.

This rearrangement joins TRBV7-2 to TRBJ2-1, with D possibly being TRBD2 (6 bases). V dropped 5 bases and J dropped 9 bases, with 17 bases sitting between them. Germline loops: CDR1 SGHTA, CDR2 FQGNSA. The length of the CDR3 is 14 residues. The CDR3 region is CASSRDWRTGEQFF. DNA of the CDR3: TGTGCCAGCAGCCGGGACTGGCGGACGGGTGAGCAGTTCTTC.

A few counts support this clone. The rearrangement uses TRBV29-1 and TRBJ2-1, with D maybe TRBD1 (5 bases). V lost 7 bases, J lost 10 bases, and 23 bases lay in between. The CDR3 length is 14 residues. Germline CDR1 is SQVTM and CDR2 is ANQGSEA. The CDR3 is CSALISPGPMEQFF. The CDR3 DNA sequence: TGCAGCGCACTCATATCGCCAGGGCCGATGGAGCAGTTCTTC.

The chain employs TRBV6-5 and TRBJ2-5, with D possibly called TRBD1 or TRBD2 (5 bases each). CDR1 and CDR2 from the germline V gene are MNHEY and SVGAGI. This CDR3 is built from 14 residues. V lost 5 bases and J lost 7, with 17 bases in between. In nucleotides, the CDR3 is TGTGCCAGCAGTGAAAGGGGTCCCCGGGGGACCCAGTACTTC. This encodes CASSERGPRGTQYF.

This clone was observed a handful of times. The chain has TRBV2 and TRBJ2-3, with 7 bases lining up with TRBD2. V lost 6 bases, J lost 1 base, and 10 bases stayed unmatched. From germline, CDR1 is SNHLY and CDR2 FYNNEI. The CDR3 totals 16 residues. CDR3 sequence reads: CASRVRRGRGTDTQYF. Here the CDR3 DNA reads TGTGCCAGCAGGGTTCGACGCGGGAGAGGCACAGATACGCAGTATTTT.

At least ten counts were recorded for this clone. Other nucleotide sequences from this sample produce the same CDR3. As DNA, the CDR3 is TGTGCCATCAGTGGCACAGATACGCAGTATTTT. Encoded protein: CAISGTDTQYF. This chain joins TRBV10-3 and TRBJ2-3; unclear D gene. This CDR3 comprises 11 residues. Germline values: CDR1 ENHRY, CDR2 SYGVKD. V lost 4 bases to trimming and J lost 1 base, with 0 bases between them.

V and J are TRBV5-4 and TRBJ2-1, with no clear D. V dropped 7 bases and J dropped 5 bases, with 10 bases sitting between them. This CDR3 contains 12 residues. Germline V gene sequence: CDR1 SGHNT, CDR2 YYREEE (reference sequence). CDR3 coding DNA: TGTGCCAGCTCCACAGTTAACAATGAGCAGTTCTTC. Its protein product is CASSTVNNEQFF.